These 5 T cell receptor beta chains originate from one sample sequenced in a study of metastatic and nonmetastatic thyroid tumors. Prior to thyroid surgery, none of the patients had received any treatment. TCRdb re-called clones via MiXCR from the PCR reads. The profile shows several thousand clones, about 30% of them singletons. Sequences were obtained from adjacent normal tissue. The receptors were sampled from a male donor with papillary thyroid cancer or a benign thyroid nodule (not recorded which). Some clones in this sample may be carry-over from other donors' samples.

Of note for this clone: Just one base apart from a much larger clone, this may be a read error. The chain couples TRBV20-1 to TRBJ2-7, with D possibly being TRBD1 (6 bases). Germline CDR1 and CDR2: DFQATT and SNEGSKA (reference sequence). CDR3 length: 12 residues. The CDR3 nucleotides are TGCGGTGCTGGCGGACAGACCTACGAGCAGTACTTC. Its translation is CGAGGQTYEQYF.

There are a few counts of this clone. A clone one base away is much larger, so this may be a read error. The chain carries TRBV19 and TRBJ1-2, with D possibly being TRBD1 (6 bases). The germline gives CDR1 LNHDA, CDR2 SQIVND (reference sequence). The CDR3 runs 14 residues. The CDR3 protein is CASSISDSFYVYTF. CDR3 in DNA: TGTGCCAGTAGTATTTCGGACAGCTTCTATGTCTACACCTTC.

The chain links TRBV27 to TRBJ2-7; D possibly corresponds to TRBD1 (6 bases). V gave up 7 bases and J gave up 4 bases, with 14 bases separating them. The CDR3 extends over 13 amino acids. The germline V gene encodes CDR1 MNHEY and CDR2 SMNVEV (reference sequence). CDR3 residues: CASITFRGYEQYF. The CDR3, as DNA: TGTGCCAGCATCACCTTCAGGGGATACGAGCAGTACTTC.

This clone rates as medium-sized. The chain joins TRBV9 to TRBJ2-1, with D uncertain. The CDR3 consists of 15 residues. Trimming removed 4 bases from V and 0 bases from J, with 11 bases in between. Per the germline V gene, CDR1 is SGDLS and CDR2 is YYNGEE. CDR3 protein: CASSSHGSSYNEQFF. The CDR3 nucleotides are TGTGCCAGCAGCTCCCACGGGTCCTCCTACAATGAGCAGTTCTTC.

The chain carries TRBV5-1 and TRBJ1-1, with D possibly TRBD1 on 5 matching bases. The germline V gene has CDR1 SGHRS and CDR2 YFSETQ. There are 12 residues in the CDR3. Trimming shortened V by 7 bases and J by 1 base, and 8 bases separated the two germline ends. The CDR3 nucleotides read TGCGCCAGCGGACACCAGAACACTGAAGCTTTCTTT. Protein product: CASGHQNTEAFF.